The T cell receptor beta chain under discussion was sequenced for a study of T cell repertoires in cytomegalovirus infection. Study details: Public TCR beta signatures indicated both CMV infection and matching HLA type. General study results and limits: Cumulated frequencies of public TCR beta families served to identify carriers of CMV plus the relevant HLA.

With respect to this clonotype: Its antigen is unidentified.

Each CDR3 protein is one row after TCRdb ran MiXCR on the reads. The table shows roughly 200,000 distinct CDR3 sequences, with 7.5% to 10% occurring only once. Material for sequencing was PBMCs. The receptor was derived from a human donor in good health (CMV status not recorded). Some clones in this sample may be carry-over from other donors' samples.

This chain's CDR3 is CASSHPSDREQFF. In nucleotides, the CDR3 is TGTGCCAGCAGTCACCCCTCCGACAGGGAGCAGTTCTTC. The chain employs TRBV27 and TRBJ2-1; TRBD1 is a possible D gene (6 bases). V was clipped by 5 bases and J by 10 bases, with 15 bases between them. Per the germline V gene, CDR1 is MNHEY and CDR2 is SMNVEV (reference sequence). CDR3 size: 13 residues.